A single TCR beta chain is shown here with its context. The sample originates from a study of blood T cell repertoires in COVID-19. On the study more broadly: The United States, Italy and Spain supplied acute and convalescent COVID-19 samples. T cells, B-cell-depleted T cells, or PBMCs provided the cDNA or gDNA that served as material.

Germline CDR1 LGHNT, CDR2 FRNRAP. The CDR3 runs 13 residues. Trimming pared 7 bases from V and 7 bases from J, leaving 16 bases between. Authors' data handling: Cell counts per sample came from amplifying reference gene primers. Here immunoSEQ multiplex PCR was the method, and the copy in TCRdb shows in-frame clones only, minus some. The DNA gave D and trimming, while V, J and clone size come from that table. The table lists approximately 360,000 clones, roughly 90% of them singletons. V and J are TRBV12-5 and TRBJ1-1, with TRBD1 as a possible D gene (6 bases). The sequence derives from a woman in her 30s with acute COVID-19. The sequenced sample was PBMCs or T cells enriched from blood (not recorded which). CDR3 coding DNA: TGTGCTAGTGCCCCATGGGGCAGGGGTGAAGCTTTCTTT. This translates into CASAPWGRGEAFF.